This paragraph reports one TCR beta chain. The data are from a study of blood T cell repertoires in COVID-19. The CDR3 is made up of 16 amino acids. Germline assignment: CDR1 WNHNN and CDR2 SYGVQD (reference sequence). The V and J ends lost 3 bases and 1 base, in that order; junction bases with no gene match: 3. Original methodology: It was from reference gene primer amplification that nucleated cell counts were estimated. TCRdb keeps only in-frame clones here, not all; method: immunoSEQ multiplex PCR. D and trimming come from the DNA, and the V and J calls and clone size come from that table. The data contain about 400,000 clones, around 92% of them singletons. Adults between roughly 18 and 100 years of age took part from 24 US areas. Membership in each cohort depended on participant-reported clinical history. Either two negative PCRs, clearance, or symptom resolution qualified Cohort 3 donors as recovered.

Material for sequencing was PBMCs or T cells enriched from blood (not recorded which). The source is a woman aged 25 to 39 who had recovered from COVID-19. The chain employs TRBV10-1 and TRBJ2-1; 10 nucleotides agree with TRBD2. The CDR3 loop reads CASSDQREGSYNEQFF. In DNA, the CDR3 is TGCGCCAGCAGTGATCAGCGGGAGGGATCCTACAATGAGCAGTTCTTC.